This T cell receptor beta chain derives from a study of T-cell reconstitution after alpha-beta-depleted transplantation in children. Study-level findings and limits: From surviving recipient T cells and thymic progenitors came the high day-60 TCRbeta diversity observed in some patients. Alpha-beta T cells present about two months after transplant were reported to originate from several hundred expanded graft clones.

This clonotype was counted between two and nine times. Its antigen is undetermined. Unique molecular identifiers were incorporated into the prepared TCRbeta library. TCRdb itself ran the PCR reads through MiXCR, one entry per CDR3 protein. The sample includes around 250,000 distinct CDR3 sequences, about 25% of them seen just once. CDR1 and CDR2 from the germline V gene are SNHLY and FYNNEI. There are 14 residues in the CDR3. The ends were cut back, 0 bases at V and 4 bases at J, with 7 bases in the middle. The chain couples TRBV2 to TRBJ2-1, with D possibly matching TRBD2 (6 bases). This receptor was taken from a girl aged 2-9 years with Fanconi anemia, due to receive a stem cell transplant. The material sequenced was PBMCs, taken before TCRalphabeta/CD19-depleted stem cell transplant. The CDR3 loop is CASSEAGLYNEQFF. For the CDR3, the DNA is TGTGCCAGCAGTGAAGCGGGACTTTACAATGAGCAGTTCTTC.